This paragraph reports one T cell receptor (beta chain). What it recognizes is unknown. Time point meaning: after neoadjuvant nivolumab, at surgical resection. This sample was taken from a study of neoadjuvant anti-PD-1 for oral cavity cancer. About the study: Nivolumab at 3 mg/kg was mostly given biweekly, three to four doses, pre-surgery. Patients without progression received a fourth nivolumab dose around day 43, then surgical resection on days 50-56. Study outcomes and limitations: TCR analyses covered only a few patients per response group. Pretreatment Treg/Th17 ratio correlated inversely with post-treatment tumor clonality.

Assay used: immunoSEQ multiplex PCR; TCRdb lists only in-frame clones, some missing. Of roughly 25,000 clones listed, 25% to 30% are singletons. The CDR3 spans 17 residues. The germline V and J ends were trimmed by 0 bases and 2 bases, with 11 bases remaining between them. Germline V CDR1 and CDR2: MGHRA, YSYEKL. The sequence came from a person between 40 and 85 years old with oral cavity squamous cell carcinoma. The genes are TRBV4-1 and TRBJ2-6, with D perhaps matching TRBD1 or TRBD2 (5 bases each). The sequenced sample was tumor tissue, obtained after nivolumab (anti-PD-1) treatment. The CDR3 DNA sequence: TGCGCCAGCAGCCAAGATCTGAGGGGCGCTGGGGCCAACGTCCTGACTTTC. Its translation is CASSQDLRGAGANVLTF.